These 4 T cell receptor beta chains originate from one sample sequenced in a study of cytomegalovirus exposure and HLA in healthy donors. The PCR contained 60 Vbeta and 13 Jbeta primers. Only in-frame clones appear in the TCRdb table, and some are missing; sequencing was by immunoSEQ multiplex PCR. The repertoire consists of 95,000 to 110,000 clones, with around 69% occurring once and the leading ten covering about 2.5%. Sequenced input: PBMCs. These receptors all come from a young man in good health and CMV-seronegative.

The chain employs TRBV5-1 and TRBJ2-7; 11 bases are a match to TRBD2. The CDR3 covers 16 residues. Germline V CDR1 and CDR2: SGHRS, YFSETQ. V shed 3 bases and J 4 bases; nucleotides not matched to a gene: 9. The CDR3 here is CASSWTLAGETYEQYF. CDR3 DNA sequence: TGCGCCAGCAGCTGGACACTAGCGGGGGAGACTTACGAGCAGTACTTC.

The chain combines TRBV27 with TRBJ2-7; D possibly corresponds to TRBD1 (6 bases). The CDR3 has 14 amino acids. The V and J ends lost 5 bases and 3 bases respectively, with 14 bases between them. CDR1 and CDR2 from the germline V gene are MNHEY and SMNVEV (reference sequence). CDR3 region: CASSRDRYRYEQYF. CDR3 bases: TGTGCCAGCAGTCGCGACAGGTACCGCTACGAGCAGTACTTC.

DNA of the CDR3: TGTGCCAGCACGAGGCAGGGAGGAAGAGAGACCCAGTACTTC. Amino acids: CASTRQGGRETQYF. The chain carries TRBV6-5 and TRBJ2-5, with a possible D match to TRBD2 (6 bases). Germline lookup yields CDR1 MNHEY and CDR2 SVGAGI. Trimming pared 7 bases from V and 4 bases from J, leaving 16 bases between. The CDR3 is made up of 14 amino acids.

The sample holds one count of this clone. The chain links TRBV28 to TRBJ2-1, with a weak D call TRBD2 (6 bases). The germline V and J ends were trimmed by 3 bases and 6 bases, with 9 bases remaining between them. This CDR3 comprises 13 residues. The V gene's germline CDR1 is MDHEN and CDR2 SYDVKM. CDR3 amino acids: CASSFARGNEQFF. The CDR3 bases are TGTGCCAGCAGTTTTGCGCGGGGCAATGAGCAGTTCTTC.